Described below is a single T cell receptor beta chain sequence and its context. J gave up 0 bases and V 4 bases, and 5 bases lay outside the gene matches. In germline, CDR1 is SQVTM, CDR2 ANQGSEA. The CDR3 length is 15 residues. Authors' data handling: The assay estimated nucleated cells by amplifying reference gene primers. The table came from immunoSEQ multiplex PCR; TCRdb's copy has only in-frame clones and leaves some out. The V and J calls and the clone size are those of that table, but D and trimming were determined from the DNA. The table records over 60,000 clones, around 84% of them present only once. The data were obtained in a study of blood T cell repertoires in COVID-19. Whole-study context: Samples came from the United States, Italy and Spain, spanning acute and convalescent COVID-19. The cDNA or gDNA used as material had been derived from T cells, B-cell-depleted T cells, or PBMCs.

Sequencing used peripheral blood. The sequence came from a man in his 70s with active or convalescent COVID-19. V gene TRBV29-1 combines with J gene TRBJ2-7; TRBD2 agrees at 11 bases. The DNA of the CDR3 is TGCAGCGTTGTAGCGGGAGGGCGAAGCTCCTACGAGCAGTACTTC. It specifies CSVVAGGRSSYEQYF.